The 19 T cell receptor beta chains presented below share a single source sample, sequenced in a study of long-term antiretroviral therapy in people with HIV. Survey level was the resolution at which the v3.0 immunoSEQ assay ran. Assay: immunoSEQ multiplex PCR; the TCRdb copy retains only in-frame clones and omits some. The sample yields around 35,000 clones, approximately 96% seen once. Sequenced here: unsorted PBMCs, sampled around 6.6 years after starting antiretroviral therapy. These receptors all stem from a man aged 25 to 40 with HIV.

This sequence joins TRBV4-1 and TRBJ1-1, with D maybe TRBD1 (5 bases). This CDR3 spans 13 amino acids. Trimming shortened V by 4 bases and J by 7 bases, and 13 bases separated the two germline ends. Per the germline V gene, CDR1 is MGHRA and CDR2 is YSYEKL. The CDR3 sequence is CASSPPDSFEAFF. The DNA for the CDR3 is TGCGCCAGCAGCCCACCCGACAGTTTTGAAGCTTTCTTT.

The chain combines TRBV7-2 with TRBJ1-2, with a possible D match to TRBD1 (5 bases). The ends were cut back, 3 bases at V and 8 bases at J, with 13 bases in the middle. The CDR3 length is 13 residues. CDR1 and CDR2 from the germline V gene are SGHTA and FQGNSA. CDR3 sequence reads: CASSFDPGWGYTF. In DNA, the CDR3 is TGTGCCAGCAGCTTCGACCCAGGGTGGGGCTACACCTTC.

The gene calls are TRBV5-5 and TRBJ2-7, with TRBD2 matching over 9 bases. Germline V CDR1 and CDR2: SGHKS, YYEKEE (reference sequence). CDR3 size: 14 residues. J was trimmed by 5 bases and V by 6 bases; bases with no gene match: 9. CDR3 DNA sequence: TGTGCCAGCACCCCTAGCGGGGATTACCACGAGCAGTACTTC. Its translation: CASTPSGDYHEQYF. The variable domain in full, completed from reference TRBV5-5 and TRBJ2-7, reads DAGVTQSPTHLIKTRGQQVTLRCSPISGHKSVSWYQQVLGQGPQFIFQYYEKEERGRGNFPDRFSARQFPNYSSELNVNALLLGDSALYLCASTPSGDYHEQYFGPGTRLTVT.

The CDR3 loop is CAISPDFWANTEAFF. CDR3 coding DNA: TGTGCCATCAGCCCGGACTTCTGGGCGAACACTGAAGCTTTCTTT. This chain joins TRBV10-3 and TRBJ1-1, with D uncertain. The CDR3 contains 15 residues. Trimming shortened V by 6 bases and J by 1 base, and 15 bases separated the two germline ends. Germline CDR1 is ENHRY and CDR2 is SYGVKD.

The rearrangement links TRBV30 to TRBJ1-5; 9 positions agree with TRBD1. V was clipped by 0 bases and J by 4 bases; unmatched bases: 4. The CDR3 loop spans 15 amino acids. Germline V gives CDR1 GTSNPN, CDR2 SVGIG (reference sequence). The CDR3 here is CAWSVRDRVNQPQHF. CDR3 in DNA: TGTGCCTGGAGTGTACGGGACAGGGTGAATCAGCCCCAGCATTTT. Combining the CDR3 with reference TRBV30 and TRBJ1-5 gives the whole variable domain SQTIHQWPATLVQPVGSPLSLECTVEGTSNPNLYWYRQAAGRGLQLLFYSVGIGQISSEVPQNLSASRPQDRQFILSSKKLLLSDSGFYLCAWSVRDRVNQPQHFGDGTRLSIL.

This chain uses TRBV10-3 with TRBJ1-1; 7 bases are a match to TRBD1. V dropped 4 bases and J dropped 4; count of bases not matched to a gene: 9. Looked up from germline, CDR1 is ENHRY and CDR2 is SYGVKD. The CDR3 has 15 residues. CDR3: CAISGPSRGGTEAFF. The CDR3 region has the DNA TGTGCCATCAGTGGGCCCTCCAGGGGGGGCACTGAAGCTTTCTTT.

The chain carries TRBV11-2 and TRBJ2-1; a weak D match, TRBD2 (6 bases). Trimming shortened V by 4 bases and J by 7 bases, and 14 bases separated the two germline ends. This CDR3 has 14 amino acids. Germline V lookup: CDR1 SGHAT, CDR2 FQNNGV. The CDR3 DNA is TGTGCCAGCAGCTGGGTAAGGCGGGGAAATGAGCAGTTCTTC. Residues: CASSWVRRGNEQFF.

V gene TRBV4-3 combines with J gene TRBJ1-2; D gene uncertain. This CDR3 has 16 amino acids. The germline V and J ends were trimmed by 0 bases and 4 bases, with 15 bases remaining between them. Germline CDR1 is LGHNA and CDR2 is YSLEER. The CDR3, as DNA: TGCGCCAGCAGCCAAGATTCCTCGGGGTACCCCTATGGCTACACCTTC. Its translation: CASSQDSSGYPYGYTF.

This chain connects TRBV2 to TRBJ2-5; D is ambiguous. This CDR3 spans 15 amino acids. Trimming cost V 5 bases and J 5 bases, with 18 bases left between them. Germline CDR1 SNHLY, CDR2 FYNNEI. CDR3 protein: CASSPRRASGETQYF. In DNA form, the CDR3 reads TGTGCCAGCAGTCCTCGTCGGGCTAGTGGGGAGACCCAGTACTTC.

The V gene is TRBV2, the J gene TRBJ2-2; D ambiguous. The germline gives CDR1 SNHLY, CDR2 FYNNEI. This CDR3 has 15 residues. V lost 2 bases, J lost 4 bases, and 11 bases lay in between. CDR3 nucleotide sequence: TGTGCCAGCAGTGAAATCAGCGACTCCACCGGGGAGCTGTTTTTT. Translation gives CASSEISDSTGELFF.

The CDR3 loop is CASSQEWGPYEQYF. For the CDR3, the DNA is TGCGCCAGCAGCCAAGAGTGGGGCCCCTACGAGCAGTACTTC. The chain recombines TRBV4-3 with TRBJ2-7, with D possibly TRBD1 on 5 matching bases. Trimming removed 0 bases at V and 2 bases at J, with 8 bases between. The CDR3 has 14 residues. The V gene's germline CDR1 is LGHNA and CDR2 YSLEER.

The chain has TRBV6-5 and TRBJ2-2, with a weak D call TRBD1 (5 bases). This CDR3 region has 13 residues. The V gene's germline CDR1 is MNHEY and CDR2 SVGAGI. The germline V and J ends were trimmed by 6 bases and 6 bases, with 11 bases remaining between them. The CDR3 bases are TGTGCCAGCAGCCTCGTAGGGGCCGGGGAGCTGTTTTTT. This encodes CASSLVGAGELFF.

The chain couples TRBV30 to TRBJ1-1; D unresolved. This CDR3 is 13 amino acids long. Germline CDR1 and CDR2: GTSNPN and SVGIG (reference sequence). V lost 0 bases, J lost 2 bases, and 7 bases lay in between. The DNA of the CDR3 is TGTGCCTGGAGTGTCACCCAAAACACTGAAGCTTTCTTT. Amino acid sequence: CAWSVTQNTEAFF.

CDR3 loop: CASSPGTSYEQYF. The CDR3 DNA follows: TGTGCCAGCTCACCAGGCACCTCCTACGAGCAGTACTTC. The V and J genes are TRBV18 and TRBJ2-7; D unclear. V lost 2 bases and J lost 0, with 5 bases in between. Looked up from germline, CDR1 is KGHSH and CDR2 is LQKENI. This CDR3 is 13 amino acids long.

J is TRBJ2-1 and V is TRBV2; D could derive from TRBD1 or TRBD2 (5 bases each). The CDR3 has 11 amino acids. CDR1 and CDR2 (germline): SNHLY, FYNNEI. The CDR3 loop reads CASGLGDEQFF. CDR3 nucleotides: TGTGCTTCAGGGCTGGGGGATGAGCAGTTCTTC.

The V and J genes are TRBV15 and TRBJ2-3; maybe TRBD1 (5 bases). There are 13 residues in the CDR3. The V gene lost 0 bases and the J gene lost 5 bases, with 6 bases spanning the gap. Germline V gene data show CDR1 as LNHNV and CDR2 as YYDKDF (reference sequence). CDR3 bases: TGTGCCACCAGCAGAGATCAGGGAGATACGCAGTATTTT. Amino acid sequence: CATSRDQGDTQYF.

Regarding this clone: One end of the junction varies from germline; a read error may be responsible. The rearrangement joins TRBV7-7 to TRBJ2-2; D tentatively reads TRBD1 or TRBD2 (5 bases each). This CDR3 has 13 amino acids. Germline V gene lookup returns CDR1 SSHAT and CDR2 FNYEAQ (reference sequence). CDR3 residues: CASSLATAGELFF. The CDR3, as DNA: TGTGCTAGCAGCTTAGCGACAGCTGGGGAGCTGTTTTTT. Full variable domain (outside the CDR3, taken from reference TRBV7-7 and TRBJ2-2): GAGVSQSPRYKVTKRGQDVTLRCDPISSHATLYWYQQALGQGPEFLTYFNYEAQPDKSGLPSDRFSAERPEGSISTLTIQRTEQRDSAMYRCASSLATAGELFFGEGSRLTVL.

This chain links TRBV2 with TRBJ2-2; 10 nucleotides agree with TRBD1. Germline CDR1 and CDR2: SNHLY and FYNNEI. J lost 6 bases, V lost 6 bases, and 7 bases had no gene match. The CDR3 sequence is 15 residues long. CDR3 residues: CASSGGQGRAGELFF. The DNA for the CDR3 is TGTGCCAGCAGCGGGGGACAGGGGAGAGCCGGGGAGCTGTTTTTT.

CDR3 protein: CASRGAGGWEKLFF. The DNA for the CDR3 is TGTGCCAGCAGGGGAGCAGGGGGGTGGGAAAAACTGTTTTTT. The chain combines TRBV25-1 with TRBJ1-4; TRBD1 matches 7 bases. The CDR3 length is 14 residues. V lost 6 bases and J lost 8; bases outside the gene matches: 9. Germline CDR1 reads MGHDK; CDR2 reads SYGVNS.